Below, one T cell receptor beta chain is given with its context. The antigen remains undetermined. The record originates from a study of vaccination effects on CD4 cells after COVID-19. Study summary: Researchers obtained post-vaccine samples at a median of 72 days past the second dose.

CDR3 length: 15 residues. Trimming took off 1 base at V and 8 bases at J, with 17 bases between the two ends. Germline V gene lookup returns CDR1 LGHNA and CDR2 YSLEER. The data were produced by immunoSEQ multiplex PCR, yet TCRdb's version contains in-frame clones alone and is incomplete. The profile covers about 24,000 clones, with roughly 80% appearing a single time and about 25% taken by the ten largest. Antigen-specific CD4+ T cells expanded by the ViraFEST assay with viral peptide pools were then sequenced. Subsequent to less than 13 days of culture, CD4+ T cells were isolated. Each participant was administered two doses of either the BNT162b2 or the mRNA-1273 vaccine. Recipients of the vaccine had no prior SARS-CoV-2 infection and negative nucleocapsid antibodies. IL-2 at 10 IU/ml and peptides at around 10 ug/ml were added to cultured PBMC, two million per well. Half-medium changes using IL-2 medium occurred on days 3 and 7.

The specimen was CD4+ T cells from PBMCs cultured with HCoV-NL63 spike peptides, collected after COVID-19 vaccination. The TCR originated in a human donor who received a COVID-19 vaccine. The chain links TRBV4-3 to TRBJ1-2, with D possibly being TRBD1 (5 bases). The CDR3 loop reads CASSQVERGPGGYTF. The CDR3 coding sequence is TGCGCCAGCAGCCAAGTCGAAAGGGGTCCAGGCGGCTACACCTTC.